The 21 T cell receptor beta chains given below trace back to one sample, sequenced in a study of cytomegalovirus exposure and HLA in healthy donors. The PCR used 60 Vbeta and 13 Jbeta primers. TCRdb's copy holds only in-frame clones and misses some; the assay was immunoSEQ multiplex PCR. Among 110,000 to 150,000 clones listed, more than 70% were seen once. The sequencing sample was made of PBMCs. The receptors derive from a woman aged 40 to 50 in good health and CMV-seronegative.

The chain couples TRBV28 to TRBJ2-5; TRBD1 matches at 7 bases. Trimming removed 3 bases from V and 5 bases from J; junction bases left unmatched: 9. Germline CDR1 and CDR2: MDHEN and SYDVKM. CDR3 length: 15 residues. CDR3 sequence: CASSFSRGRTETQYF. CDR3 nucleotides: TGTGCCAGCAGTTTCTCTAGGGGGCGCACGGAGACCCAGTACTTC. Together with reference TRBV28 and TRBJ2-5, the CDR3 gives the full variable domain: DVKVTQSSRYLVKRTGEKVFLECVQDMDHENMFWYRQDPGLGLRLIYFSYDVKMKEKGDIPEGYSVSREKKERFSLILESASTNQTSMYLCASSFSRGRTETQYFGPGTRLLVL.

The rearrangement links TRBV10-3 to TRBJ2-1; 12 bases are a match to TRBD2. Germline-derived CDR1 and CDR2 are ENHRY and SYGVKD. This CDR3 spans 16 amino acids. V was pared by 11 bases and J by 6 bases, with 14 bases of the junction left unmatched. For the CDR3, the DNA is TGTGCCGCCGCCCGTCCGACTAGCGGGAGTTCCAATGAGCAGTTCTTC. This codes for CAAARPTSGSSNEQFF.

The CDR3 region is CASSPTYGRGEAFF. The DNA for the CDR3 is TGTGCCAGCAGTCCTACCTATGGTAGGGGAGAAGCTTTCTTT. This chain connects TRBV28 to TRBJ1-1; D might be TRBD1 (5 bases). The CDR3 covers 14 residues. CDR1 is MDHEN and CDR2 is SYDVKM in the germline V gene. Between the trimmed V and J ends, which lost 5 bases and 8 bases, there was a span of 18 bases.

The chain employs TRBV4-1 and TRBJ2-1, with 9 positions matching TRBD1. The length of the CDR3 is 17 residues. The trim removed 0 bases at V and 8 bases at J, leaving 11 bases unmatched. Germline assignment: CDR1 MGHRA and CDR2 YSYEKL. As DNA, the CDR3 is TGCGCCAGCAGCCAAGAGACTCCGGGACAGGGTATCTATGAGCAGTTCTTC. As protein: CASSQETPGQGIYEQFF.

This clone came up a few times. The chain combines TRBV6-5 with TRBJ2-2; D might be TRBD1 (6 bases). V was shortened by 3 bases and J by 1 base, with 12 bases between the two germline ends. The CDR3 spans 16 residues. Germline CDR1 and CDR2: MNHEY and SVGAGI. As DNA, the CDR3 is TGTGCCAGCAGTTATAGGTGGGGGCGGAACACCGGGGAGCTGTTTTTT. This codes for CASSYRWGRNTGELFF.

This clone was seen a few times. This rearrangement joins TRBV11-2 to TRBJ2-4, with D tentatively TRBD2 (5 bases). The ends were cut back, 10 bases at V and 0 bases at J, with 10 bases in the middle. This CDR3 comprises 13 residues. Per germline, CDR1 SGHAT and CDR2 FQNNGV. This CDR3 is CATSLEAKNIQYF. The CDR3 DNA sequence: TGTGCCACCTCACTAGAAGCCAAAAACATTCAGTACTTC. The full variable domain, completed using reference TRBV11-2 and TRBJ2-4, is EAGVAQSPRYKIIEKRQSVAFWCNPISGHATLYWYQQILGQGPKLLIQFQNNGVVDDSQLPKDRFSAERLKGVDSTLKIQPAKLEDSAVYLCATSLEAKNIQYFGAGTRLSVL.

Only one count was recorded for this clone. This chain joins TRBV27 and TRBJ1-2; weak D call: TRBD1 (5 bases). The germline V gene has CDR1 MNHEY and CDR2 SMNVEV (reference sequence). V lost 4 bases, J lost 2 bases, and 11 bases lay in between. The CDR3 has 14 amino acids. CDR3 loop: CASSWGGGNYGYTF. The CDR3 DNA reads as TGTGCCAGCAGTTGGGGGGGAGGGAACTATGGCTACACCTTC.

CDR3 amino acids: CASSLLPGSLNGEAFF. CDR3 bases: TGCGCCAGCAGCTTGTTACCCGGGTCACTAAATGGTGAAGCTTTCTTT. The V gene is TRBV5-1, the J gene TRBJ1-1, with D uncertain. Germline V gene data show CDR1 as SGHRS and CDR2 as YFSETQ. The CDR3 has 16 amino acids. V shed 1 base and J shed 7 bases, with 20 bases lying between them. Variable domain in full (rest from reference TRBV5-1 and TRBJ1-1): KAGVTQTPRYLIKTRGQQVTLSCSPISGHRSVSWYQQTPGQGLQFLFEYFSETQRNKGNFPGRFSGRQFSNSRSEMNVSTLELGDSALYLCASSLLPGSLNGEAFFGQGTRLTVV.

This clone was seen a few times. J is TRBJ2-7 and V is TRBV5-1; 7 nucleotides agree with TRBD1. Germline CDR1 reads SGHRS; CDR2 reads YFSETQ. Losses at the gene ends were 4 bases for V and 2 bases for J; bases not matched to a gene: 9. CDR3 length: 15 residues. In DNA form, the CDR3 reads TGCGCCAGCAGCCCACGGGACAGCCTCGCCTACGAGCAGTACTTC. Protein: CASSPRDSLAYEQYF.

The V gene is TRBV15, the J gene TRBJ1-1, with 9 nucleotides matching TRBD1. CDR3 length: 13 amino acids. Germline CDR1 LNHNV, CDR2 YYDKDF (reference sequence). V gave up 9 bases and J gave up 0 bases; unmatched junction bases: 2. The CDR3 reads CATGQGMNTEAFF. DNA of the CDR3: TGTGCCACAGGACAGGGGATGAACACTGAAGCTTTCTTT.

The rearrangement uses TRBV7-9 and TRBJ2-7; 8 bases agree with TRBD1. V lost 1 base and J lost 6; bases outside the gene matches: 11. CDR1 is SEHNR and CDR2 is FQNEAQ in the germline V gene (reference sequence). The CDR3 consists of 16 residues. The CDR3 protein is CASSLGPGQGPGEQYF. Here the CDR3 DNA reads TGTGCCAGCAGCTTAGGCCCCGGACAGGGTCCGGGCGAGCAGTACTTC.

This chain connects TRBV19 to TRBJ2-6; a possible D gene is TRBD1 (6 bases). Looked up from germline, CDR1 is LNHDA and CDR2 is SQIVND (reference sequence). V lost 7 bases and J lost 3, with 22 bases in between. This CDR3 is built from 18 residues. The CDR3, as DNA: TGTGCCAGTAAAACGGACAGCCGGCTTGGTGTTGGGGCCAACGTCCTGACTTTC. Translated, it gives CASKTDSRLGVGANVLTF.

V usage is TRBV5-1 and J usage is TRBJ1-1, with D hard to call. The germline CDR1 and CDR2 sequences are SGHRS and YFSETQ. The CDR3 runs to 14 residues. V was cut by 1 base and J by 2 bases, with 9 bases left in between. CDR3 protein: CASSLTTANTEAFF. CDR3 bases: TGCGCCAGCAGCTTGACAACAGCCAACACTGAAGCTTTCTTT.

V gene TRBV4-1 combines with J gene TRBJ1-1; 12 nucleotides match TRBD1. Germline trimming cut 4 bases from V and 2 bases from J; bases unmatched to any gene: 2. Looked up from germline, CDR1 is MGHRA and CDR2 is YSYEKL. The CDR3 is 15 residues long. The CDR3 DNA reads as TGCGCCAGCAGCCCGGGACAGGGGGCCAACACTGAAGCTTTCTTT. As protein: CASSPGQGANTEAFF.

J is TRBJ2-1 and V is TRBV5-1; D is possibly TRBD1 (5 bases). This CDR3 contains 15 residues. V lost 0 bases, J lost 8 bases, and 15 bases lay in between. Germline V CDR1 and CDR2: SGHRS, YFSETQ. This CDR3 is CASSLVRRQGHEQFF. The CDR3 DNA reads as TGCGCCAGCAGCTTGGTCCGTCGGCAGGGCCATGAGCAGTTCTTC.

The V gene is TRBV19, the J gene TRBJ1-4; the D is unclear. The V end lost 6 bases, the J end lost 6 bases, and 23 bases lay between the germline ends. This CDR3 has 17 amino acids. The V gene's germline CDR1 is LNHDA and CDR2 SQIVND (reference sequence). CDR3 sequence reads: CASSDHKRASSHEKLFF. CDR3 sequence (DNA): TGTGCCAGTAGCGACCACAAGAGGGCTAGCTCCCATGAAAAACTGTTTTTT.

The chain carries TRBV28 and TRBJ1-6, with 10 bases that match TRBD1. From germline, CDR1 is MDHEN and CDR2 SYDVKM. The CDR3 length is 15 residues. The V gene end was trimmed by 6 bases and the J gene end by 9 bases; junction bases not matched to a gene: 8. CDR3 sequence: CASRTGQGRVSPLHF. In nucleotides, the CDR3 is TGTGCCAGCAGAACGGGACAGGGGAGGGTTTCACCCCTCCACTTT.

This clone was observed a few times. The chain carries TRBV29-1 and TRBJ2-1, with 8 nucleotides matching TRBD2. With 4 bases clipped from V and 5 bases from J, the junction kept 4 bases outside the gene matches. In germline, CDR1 is SQVTM, CDR2 ANQGSEA. The CDR3 contains 13 residues. The CDR3 DNA reads as TGCAGCGTTGGTAGCGGGGAAGACAATGAGCAGTTCTTC. Translation gives CSVGSGEDNEQFF.

The gene calls are TRBV7-6 and TRBJ1-2, with D unclear. The germline CDR1 and CDR2 sequences are SGHVS and FNYEAQ. V lost 5 bases and J lost 8, with 15 bases in between. CDR3 size: 13 residues. CDR3 protein: CASSAGPSWGYTF. DNA of the CDR3: TGTGCCAGCAGCGCAGGTCCTTCGTGGGGCTACACCTTC.

V gene TRBV27 combines with J gene TRBJ2-1, with a possible D match to TRBD2 (5 bases). V shed 5 bases and J shed 6 bases, with 11 bases lying between them. This CDR3 has 13 residues. Germline V gene lookup returns CDR1 MNHEY and CDR2 SMNVEV (reference sequence). CDR3 region: CASSPLGFNEQFF. Written as DNA, the CDR3 is TGTGCCAGCAGTCCACTAGGGTTCAATGAGCAGTTCTTC.

The chain employs TRBV11-3 and TRBJ2-7, with D perhaps matching TRBD1 (5 bases). Germline CDR1 is SGHNT and CDR2 is YENEEA. This CDR3 contains 13 residues. The germline V and J ends were trimmed by 3 bases and 3 bases, with 9 bases remaining between them. CDR3 bases: TGTGCCAGCAGCTTGGGGCCAGGCTACGAGCAGTACTTC. It specifies CASSLGPGYEQYF.